This TCR beta chain is from a study of Ad26.COV2.S vaccination and SARS-CoV-2 variants. Study information: Once, or twice with 56 days between doses, Ad26.COV2.S was given intramuscularly. Study observations and caveats: Reportedly, spike-specific CD8+ and CD4+ T cell responses achieved substantial breadth once vaccination had taken place. Non-spike TCR breadth was similar in vaccine and placebo recipients. Using TCR breadth and depth analyses may have led to underestimated total T cell responses.

This clone was observed a few times. Its antigen is not identified. Using immunoSEQ multiplex PCR, the repertoire was profiled, and TCRdb retains in-frame clones only, with some absent. The sample records about 330,000 clones, 85% to 90% being singletons. Treatment defined: around 19 received Ad26.COV2.S at low or high dose, single or two shots; 5 received placebo; per-sample allocation not given. Repertoires come from day 63 after the first vaccine or placebo injection. The CDR3 runs to 12 residues. The V end was cut by 4 bases, the J end by 13 bases, with 11 bases between. Germline V gives CDR1 SNHLY, CDR2 FYNNEI.

This TCR came from a person aged 18-65 years who received the Ad26.COV2.S COVID-19 vaccine or a placebo. V usage is TRBV2 and J usage is TRBJ1-6, with D tentatively TRBD1 (5 bases). Sequencing was performed on peripheral blood, taken in a trial of Ad26.COV2.S vaccine versus placebo. The CDR3 region has the DNA TGTGCCAGCAGTGTCGGGGCGCTCCCCCTCCACTTT. It codes for CASSVGALPLHF.